What follows are 10 T cell receptor beta chains derived from one specimen sequenced in a study of control samples from healthy donors and cancer patients. Libraries were prepared by immunoSEQ multiplex PCR; TCRdb keeps only in-frame clonotypes and omits some of them. The table lists 150,000 to 200,000 clones, roughly 90% of them singletons. Sequenced material: blood. The source of these receptors is a man between 25 and 39 years old in good health.

V usage is TRBV6-6 and J usage is TRBJ1-5; D remains ambiguous. The CDR3 spans 12 residues. V lost 7 bases and J 5 bases, leaving 9 bases between the germline ends. Germline V gives CDR1 MNHNY, CDR2 SVGAGI (reference sequence). In DNA, the CDR3 is TGTGCCAGCAATCCAGGCGATCAGCCCCAGCATTTT. This gives the protein CASNPGDQPQHF.

The chain is built from TRBV4-1 and TRBJ1-4; a possible D gene is TRBD1 (6 bases). Germline lookup yields CDR1 MGHRA and CDR2 YSYEKL. V lost 4 bases and J 4 bases, leaving 13 bases between the germline ends. The CDR3 is 15 amino acids. The chain's CDR3 is CASSPPGHINEKLFF. Written as DNA, the CDR3 is TGCGCCAGCAGCCCGCCGGGACACATTAATGAAAAACTGTTTTTT.

This chain connects TRBV6-5 to TRBJ1-1; tentative D call: TRBD1 (5 bases). V lost 8 bases, J lost 4 bases, and 17 bases lay in between. The CDR3 is 14 residues long. The germline V gene has CDR1 MNHEY and CDR2 SVGAGI. The CDR3: CASVIPGPSTEAFF. As DNA, the CDR3 is TGTGCCAGCGTCATACCGGGACCTTCCACTGAAGCTTTCTTT.

The J gene is TRBJ2-7, the V gene TRBV11-2; the match to TRBD2 covers 7 bases. The CDR3 runs to 16 residues. V shed 2 bases, J shed 0 bases, and the junction held 7 bases outside the gene matches. Germline CDR1 is SGHAT and CDR2 is FQNNGV. CDR3 protein: CASSLSDGRNSYEQYF. CDR3 nucleotides: TGTGCCAGCAGCTTATCTGACGGGAGGAACTCCTACGAGCAGTACTTC.

The rearrangement uses TRBV10-3 and TRBJ2-3; 7 nucleotides line up with TRBD1. In germline, CDR1 is ENHRY, CDR2 SYGVKD. V lost 2 bases and J lost 0; bases outside the gene matches: 5. The CDR3 spans 16 residues. The CDR3 DNA is TGTGCCATCAGTGAGAGAGGACAGGAAAGCACAGATACGCAGTATTTT. This gives the protein CAISERGQESTDTQYF.

The chain couples TRBV18 to TRBJ1-6; D not certain. This CDR3 contains 14 residues. V lost 5 bases, J lost 7 bases, and 12 bases lay in between. CDR1 is KGHSH, CDR2 LQKENI, per germline. In DNA form, the CDR3 reads TGTGCCAGCTCAGGGCCAACCCAAAATTCACCCCTCCACTTT. Encoded protein: CASSGPTQNSPLHF.

The CDR3 DNA reads as TGTGCCACCAGCAGAGTACAGGGCGCTGAAGCTTTCTTT. Its protein product is CATSRVQGAEAFF. The V and J genes are TRBV15 and TRBJ1-1; the D gene is possibly TRBD1 (6 bases). The germline CDR1 and CDR2 sequences are LNHNV and YYDKDF (reference sequence). The CDR3 contains 13 residues. V was pared by 1 base and J by 6 bases, with 9 bases between.

CDR3 in amino acids: CASTEGQGLTYEQYF. Here the CDR3 DNA reads TGTGCCAGCACCGAGGGGCAGGGGTTAACCTACGAGCAGTACTTC. The chain links TRBV2 to TRBJ2-7, with D possibly matching TRBD1 (6 bases). V was pared by 7 bases and J by 2 bases, with 18 bases between. Germline lookup yields CDR1 SNHLY and CDR2 FYNNEI. This CDR3 is 15 amino acids long. The complete variable domain, with remaining parts taken from reference TRBV2 and TRBJ2-7, reads EPEVTQTPSHQVTQMGQEVILRCVPISNHLYFYWYRQILGQKVEFLVSFYNNEISEKSEIFDDQFSVERPDGSNFTLKIRSTKLEDSAMYFCASTEGQGLTYEQYFGPGTRLTVT.

The chain recombines TRBV18 with TRBJ1-3; D call uncertain. V gave up 1 base and J gave up 4 bases, with 17 bases separating them. This CDR3 comprises 17 residues. Germline values: CDR1 KGHSH, CDR2 LQKENI. The CDR3 region is CASSPQPPGDVGNTIYF. CDR3 DNA: TGTGCCAGCTCACCACAGCCGCCAGGAGATGTAGGAAACACCATATATTTT.

This chain links TRBV6-5 with TRBJ1-2, with 8 bases identical to TRBD1. The germline V gene has CDR1 MNHEY and CDR2 SVGAGI. This CDR3 is built from 13 residues. Trimming cost V 6 bases and J 7 bases; bases outside gene matches: 7. The CDR3 DNA reads as TGTGCCAGCAGCCCCACAGGGACAGGTGGCTACACCTTC. Residues: CASSPTGTGGYTF.